These 2 T cell receptor beta chains were sequenced from one sample in a study of T cells in Graves' hyperthyroidism and ophthalmopathy. Amplified TCR beta CDR3 regions derived from RNA transcripts. First-round RT-PCR with HTBI primers amplified the TCR CDR3 region. TCRdb called the multiplex PCR reads again in MiXCR, with one record for every CDR3 protein. Of under 800,000 distinct CDR3 sequences in the sample, 12% to 15% were seen once. The sample consisted of blood. The receptors shown here come from a young woman with Graves' hyperthyroidism.

This clonotype occurred many times. CDR3 in DNA: TGTGCCAGCAGTTTTGGGAGAAATCAGCCCCAGCATTTT. It translates to CASSFGRNQPQHF. V gene TRBV28 combines with J gene TRBJ1-5; D is uncertain. Trimming removed 3 bases from V and 4 bases from J, with 7 bases in between. This CDR3 has 13 amino acids. Germline CDR1 is MDHEN and CDR2 is SYDVKM.

This chain joins TRBV9 and TRBJ2-1; 8 bases match TRBD2. The CDR3 has 15 amino acids. J was trimmed by 10 bases and V by 3 bases; bases with no gene match: 12. Germline loops: CDR1 SGDLS, CDR2 YYNGEE. The CDR3 DNA sequence: TGTGCCAGCAGCGCGGAGGGACTAGTGGTCGAGGAGCAGTTCTTC. Its translation is CASSAEGLVVEEQFF. The variable domain in full, completed from reference TRBV9 and TRBJ2-1, reads DSGVTQTPKHLITATGQRVTLRCSPRSGDLSVYWYQQSLDQGLQFLIQYYNGEERAKGNILERFSAQQFPDLHSELNLSSLELGDSALYFCASSAEGLVVEEQFFGPGTRLTVL.